Presented here are 8 T cell receptor beta chains from one specimen sequenced in a study of radiotherapy plus CTLA-4 blockade in lung cancer. The data were produced by immunoSEQ multiplex PCR, yet TCRdb's version contains in-frame clones alone and is incomplete. The sample consists of more than 50,000 clones, 60% to 80% of them appearing once. The material sequenced was peripheral blood, taken from a patient treated with radiotherapy plus ipilimumab. These receptors came from a human donor with non-small cell lung cancer who had a complete response to radiotherapy plus ipilimumab.

This clone was found once. The rearrangement joins TRBV7-8 to TRBJ1-1, with 9 bases lining up with TRBD1. The germline V gene encodes CDR1 SGHVS and CDR2 FQNEAQ. V was clipped by 6 bases and J by 0 bases; unmatched bases: 5. The CDR3 has 15 residues. The CDR3 reads CASRGDRAMNTEAFF. CDR3 coding DNA: TGTGCCAGCAGGGGGGACAGGGCCATGAACACTGAAGCTTTCTTT.

This chain joins TRBV19 and TRBJ1-1; no firm D call. Trimming shortened V by 5 bases and J by 0 bases, and 13 bases separated the two germline ends. The CDR3 loop spans 15 amino acids. Germline values: CDR1 LNHDA, CDR2 SQIVND (reference sequence). CDR3 protein: CASSARVIMNTEAFF. The CDR3 DNA reads TGTGCCAGTAGTGCCCGGGTAATCATGAACACTGAAGCTTTCTTT. Full variable domain (rest looked up from reference TRBV19 and TRBJ1-1): DGGITQSPKYLFRKEGQNVTLSCEQNLNHDAMYWYRQDPGQGLRLIYYSQIVNDFQKGDIAEGYSVSREKKESFPLTVTSAQKNPTAFYLCASSARVIMNTEAFFGQGTRLTVV.

The J gene is TRBJ1-2, the V gene TRBV12-2; the table gives TRBD1 as D, unverified against the DNA. TRBV12-2 is an annotated pseudogene. CDR3 length equals 16 residues. This chain's CDR3 is CASRLPGQGFNYGYTF. In nucleotides, the CDR3 is TGTGCAAGTCGCTTGCCGGGACAGGGCTTTAACTATGGCTACACCTTC.

This clone was counted between two and nine times. The rearrangement uses TRBV5-1 and TRBJ2-5; no clear D gene. CDR3 size: 12 residues. Looked up from germline, CDR1 is SGHRS and CDR2 is YFSETQ. V lost 4 bases to trimming and J lost 5 bases, with 9 bases between them. The CDR3 loop is CASSQGRETQYF. The DNA for the CDR3 is TGCGCCAGCAGCCAAGGCAGGGAGACCCAGTACTTC.

Worth noting for this clone: Other DNA sequences in this specimen translate into the identical CDR3. This sequence joins TRBV6-1 and TRBJ1-5; 9 bases agree with TRBD1. This CDR3 is built from 17 residues. Trimming cost V 0 bases and J 4 bases; bases outside gene matches: 7. The germline V gene has CDR1 MNHNS and CDR2 SASEGT. CDR3 amino acids: CASSEALTGGRNQPQHF. CDR3 DNA: TGTGCCAGCAGTGAAGCCTTGACAGGGGGACGGAATCAGCCCCAGCATTTT.

This clone showed up just a few times. This chain uses TRBV18 with TRBJ1-2; 7 bases are a match to TRBD1. Trimming at V came to 2 bases and at J to 0 bases, leaving 12 bases not matched to a gene. Germline V gene lookup returns CDR1 KGHSH and CDR2 LQKENI. The CDR3 has 18 amino acids. The CDR3 nucleotides read TGTGCCAGCTCACCAATTGGTATCCGGGACAGAGCTAACTATGGCTACACCTTC. Protein sequence: CASSPIGIRDRANYGYTF.

In this sample, this clone turned up a few times. The chain uses TRBV7-9 and TRBJ1-2; 7 bases fit TRBD1. With 0 bases clipped from V and 1 base from J, the junction kept 5 bases outside the gene matches. Per germline, CDR1 SEHNR and CDR2 FQNEAQ (reference sequence). This CDR3 spans 16 amino acids. The CDR3 bases are TGTGCCAGCAGCTTAGCGCTACAGGGGTTTAACTATGGCTACACCTTC. It yields the protein CASSLALQGFNYGYTF.

CDR3 amino acids: CASSPPWTSGVTQYF. The CDR3 nucleotides read TGTGCCAGCAGCCCCCCCTGGACTAGCGGGGTGACCCAGTACTTC. The rearrangement links TRBV4-2 to TRBJ2-5; 12 nucleotides agree with TRBD2. Unmatched junction bases numbered 7, after V lost 4 bases and J lost 7 bases. The CDR3 has 15 residues. Germline V gene sequence: CDR1 LGHNA, CDR2 YNFKEQ.